The 30 T cell receptor beta chains reported below all come from one sample, sequenced in a study of vaccination effects on CD4 cells after COVID-19. No antigen has been identified for these receptors. Method: immunoSEQ multiplex PCR; TCRdb's copy keeps in-frame clones and lacks some. Among over 65,000 clones listed, roughly three quarters were seen once. The culture ran for roughly 10 days before CD4+ T cells were isolated. Sequencing was performed on CD4+ T cells from PBMCs cultured without peptide, taken before COVID-19 vaccination. The receptors were sampled from a human donor who received a COVID-19 vaccine.

The rearrangement joins TRBV18 to TRBJ2-5; TRBD1 might be the D (5 bases). Germline V CDR1 and CDR2: KGHSH, LQKENI. CDR3 length: 14 residues. Trimming removed 6 bases at V and 2 bases at J, with 13 bases between. The CDR3 protein is CASSVVAGQETQYF. The DNA for the CDR3 is TGTGCCAGCTCCGTGGTGGCAGGGCAAGAGACCCAGTACTTC. The full variable domain, completed using reference TRBV18 and TRBJ2-5, is NAGVMQNPRHLVRRRGQEARLRCSPMKGHSHVYWYRQLPEEGLKFMVYLQKENIIDESGMPKERFSAEFPKEGPSILRIQQVVRGDSAAYFCASSVVAGQETQYFGPGTRLLVL.

CDR3 amino acids: CAISEGLAGIYEQYV. CDR3 nucleotide sequence: TGTGCCATCAGTGAGGGCCTAGCGGGTATTTACGAGCAGTACGTC. The chain links TRBV10-3 to TRBJ2-7, with 8 bases lining up with TRBD2. Germline CDR1 ENHRY, CDR2 SYGVKD. This CDR3 contains 15 residues. Germline trimming cut 2 bases from V and 4 bases from J; bases unmatched to any gene: 7.

The J gene is TRBJ2-2, the V gene TRBV5-4; 10 bases agree with TRBD2. This CDR3 spans 18 amino acids. Germline loops: CDR1 SGHNT, CDR2 YYREEE (reference sequence). V lost 0 bases, J lost 7 bases, and 12 bases stayed unmatched. The CDR3 DNA follows: TGTGCCAGCAGCTTGGAGCTAGCGGGGGCTCCCGGGGGCGGGGAGCTGTTTTTT. This encodes CASSLELAGAPGGGELFF.

The CDR3 coding sequence is TGCGCCAGCAGTGAGGGCAGGATCTACGAGCAGTACGTC. It is translated as CASSEGRIYEQYV. The chain recombines TRBV10-2 with TRBJ2-7; D is unresolved. The CDR3 runs to 13 residues. Trimming pared 2 bases from V and 3 bases from J, leaving 8 bases between. Germline assignment: CDR1 WSHSY and CDR2 SAAADI.

This clone was detected only a few times. This chain links TRBV4-1 with TRBJ1-6; D is perhaps TRBD1 (6 bases). V gave up 0 bases and J gave up 6 bases, with 12 bases separating them. Germline CDR1 is MGHRA and CDR2 is YSYEKL. The CDR3 runs 16 residues. The CDR3, as DNA: TGCGCCAGCAGCCAAGATTTGGGGGGCTCTAATTCACCCCTCCACTTT. Its protein is CASSQDLGGSNSPLHF.

This chain joins TRBV28 and TRBJ1-1, with D possibly being TRBD1 (6 bases). This CDR3 contains 14 residues. Trimming took off 6 bases at V and 6 bases at J, with 17 bases between the two ends. CDR1 MDHEN and CDR2 SYDVKM come from the germline V gene. CDR3 DNA: TGTGCCAGCAGCCGCCGGCAGGGGATAGCTGAAGCTTTCTTT. Translating it yields CASSRRQGIAEAFF.

This chain links TRBV6-5 with TRBJ1-4; D gene ambiguous. This CDR3 has 10 amino acids. V was cut by 10 bases and J by 5 bases, with 5 bases left in between. Germline CDR1 is MNHEY and CDR2 is SVGAGI. DNA for the CDR3: TGTGCCACCCTAAATGAAAAACTGTTTTTT. This sequence encodes CATLNEKLFF.

The chain uses TRBV19 and TRBJ2-2; no reliable D call. Germline loops: CDR1 LNHDA, CDR2 SQIVND (reference sequence). V was pared by 4 bases and J by 8 bases, with 8 bases between. The CDR3 spans 12 residues. DNA of the CDR3: TGTGCCAGTAGTACCCAAAGGGGGGAGCTGTTTTTT. Amino acid sequence: CASSTQRGELFF.

This clone has more than one count but fewer than ten. V and J are TRBV4-1 and TRBJ2-2; the match to TRBD2 covers 7 bases. Trimming cost V 6 bases and J 5 bases; bases outside gene matches: 12. Germline V gene lookup returns CDR1 MGHRA and CDR2 YSYEKL. This CDR3 comprises 16 residues. The CDR3 coding sequence is TGCGCCAGCAGGAGCGGGACGGTGCTCTGGACCGGGGAGCTGTTTTTT. This codes for CASRSGTVLWTGELFF.

The chain recombines TRBV30 with TRBJ2-6, with D unresolved. Germline V gene sequence: CDR1 GTSNPN, CDR2 SVGIG (reference sequence). This CDR3 spans 14 amino acids. V lost 4 bases and J lost 2, with 9 bases in between. The DNA of the CDR3 is TGTGCCTGGACCCTCCAACCTGGGGCCAACGTCCTGACTTTC. It encodes CAWTLQPGANVLTF.

The CDR3 DNA is TGTGCCAGCTCACCGAATGGACGGGCGAACACTGAAGCTTTCTTT. As protein: CASSPNGRANTEAFF. The chain carries TRBV18 and TRBJ1-1, with D unresolved. Trimming cost V 3 bases and J 1 base, with 12 bases left between them. Germline CDR1 reads KGHSH; CDR2 reads LQKENI. CDR3 length: 15 residues.

The chain carries TRBV13 and TRBJ1-1; no clear D. This CDR3 region has 13 residues. Per germline, CDR1 PRHDT and CDR2 FYEKMQ (reference sequence). V dropped 5 bases and J dropped 0 bases, with 7 bases sitting between them. The CDR3 bases are TGTGCCAGCAGCCTGGACCTGAACACTGAAGCTTTCTTT. Protein sequence: CASSLDLNTEAFF.

This clone was picked up one time. The V and J genes are TRBV28 and TRBJ1-2; D gene uncertain. The germline gives CDR1 MDHEN, CDR2 SYDVKM. Deletions cut 6 bases from V and 9 bases from J, with 14 bases between. The CDR3 sequence is 12 residues long. DNA of the CDR3: TGTGCCAGCAGCGGTACACAGAGGAGCTACACCTTC. Residues: CASSGTQRSYTF.

The chain links TRBV19 to TRBJ2-1; the match to TRBD2 covers 8 bases. J lost 4 bases, V lost 3 bases, and 5 bases had no gene match. The V gene's germline CDR1 is LNHDA and CDR2 SQIVND (reference sequence). The CDR3 length is 15 residues. CDR3 sequence (DNA): TGTGCCAGTAGTATCGGTACTAGCGGTTACAATGAGCAGTTCTTC. Translation: CASSIGTSGYNEQFF.

The chain has TRBV24-1 and TRBJ2-5, with 9 bases matching TRBD1. Germline V lookup: CDR1 KGHDR, CDR2 SFDVKD. Trimming took 4 bases from V and 5 from J; bases not matched to a gene: 7. The CDR3 is 15 residues long. CDR3 bases: TGTGCCACCAGTGACCCACAGGGGGCACGGGAGACCCAGTACTTC. This codes for CATSDPQGARETQYF.

The genes are TRBV10-1 and TRBJ2-7; D is possibly TRBD1 (6 bases). V was cut by 5 bases and J by 6 bases, with 17 bases left in between. Looked up from germline, CDR1 is WNHNN and CDR2 is SYGVQD (reference sequence). The CDR3 contains 14 residues. The CDR3 spells CASSSGATGSEQYV. In DNA form, the CDR3 reads TGCGCCAGCAGTTCAGGGGCGACAGGATCCGAGCAGTACGTC.

The chain recombines TRBV27 with TRBJ1-4, with 8 bases lining up with TRBD1. Germline CDR1 reads MNHEY; CDR2 reads SMNVEV (reference sequence). The CDR3 has 14 residues. J was trimmed by 5 bases and V by 6 bases; bases with no gene match: 5. The CDR3 bases are TGTGCCAGCAGCCTGACAGGGGTAAATGAAAAACTGTTTTTT. Its protein product is CASSLTGVNEKLFF.

The CDR3 DNA reads as TGTGCCTGGAGCTCACCCGGACTAGCGGGGGCCTACAATGAGCAGTTCTTC. This sequence encodes CAWSSPGLAGAYNEQFF. The J gene is TRBJ2-1, the V gene TRBV30; 13 nucleotides align to TRBD2. J gave up 2 bases and V 3 bases, and 7 bases lay outside the gene matches. The CDR3 contains 17 residues. Per germline, CDR1 GTSNPN and CDR2 SVGIG (reference sequence).

The chain couples TRBV7-3 to TRBJ2-7, with D perhaps matching TRBD2 (5 bases). Germline values: CDR1 SGHTA, CDR2 FQGTGA. The CDR3 runs to 13 residues. The CDR3 is CASSERGLRLGSV. The DNA for the CDR3 is TGTGCCAGCAGCGAACGGGGTCTCCGATTGGGGTCCGTC.

CDR3 in DNA: TGCGCCAGCAGCCCGGGACTAGCGGGGGCCCCATTCTCCTACAATGAGCAGTTCTTC. Residues: CASSPGLAGAPFSYNEQFF. The chain joins TRBV5-1 to TRBJ2-1, with TRBD2 matching 14 bases. The CDR3 loop spans 19 amino acids. Unmatched junction bases numbered 9, after V lost 4 bases and J lost 0 bases. CDR1 and CDR2 from the germline V gene are SGHRS and YFSETQ.

This clone was counted only a few times. The rearrangement uses TRBV5-4 and TRBJ1-6; D remains ambiguous. V dropped 0 bases and J dropped 6 bases, with 10 bases sitting between them. The CDR3 is made up of 15 amino acids. CDR1 is SGHNT, CDR2 YYREEE, per germline (reference sequence). For the CDR3, the DNA is TGTGCCAGCAGCTTGGCGGCAGGAAGTAATTCACCCCTCCACTTT. Translation gives CASSLAAGSNSPLHF.

The V call is TRBV7-9, the J call TRBJ1-1; the D gene is possibly TRBD1 (6 bases). Per germline, CDR1 SEHNR and CDR2 FQNEAQ (reference sequence). V lost 7 bases to trimming and J lost 4 bases, with 13 bases between them. The CDR3 consists of 13 residues. The CDR3 sequence is CASTRQEGTEAFF. The CDR3 DNA reads TGTGCCAGCACACGACAGGAGGGCACTGAAGCTTTCTTT.

The J gene is TRBJ2-2, the V gene TRBV5-1, with 7 bases identical to TRBD1. The CDR3 is made up of 14 amino acids. Germline CDR1 is SGHRS and CDR2 is YFSETQ. Trimming at V came to 4 bases and at J to 2 bases, leaving 2 bases not matched to a gene. CDR3 nucleotide sequence: TGCGCCAGCAGCCGGGACAGAAACACCGGGGAGCTGTTTTTT. It codes for CASSRDRNTGELFF.

This chain links TRBV12-3 or TRBV12-4 with TRBJ2-1, with 7 bases lining up with TRBD2. The CDR3 extends over 12 amino acids. With V trimmed by 1 base and J by 15 bases, 6 bases remained unmatched. CDR3 residues: CASSLVAGEAFF. CDR3 DNA sequence: TGTGCCAGCAGTTTAGTGGCGGGAGAGGCGTTCTTC.

The CDR3 region is CASSLGTGSGNTIYF. Here the CDR3 DNA reads TGCGCCAGCAGCTTGGGGACAGGGTCAGGAAACACCATATATTTT. The chain employs TRBV5-1 and TRBJ1-3; 8 bases agree with TRBD1. The junction had 3 bases not matched to a gene; V was cut back by 0 bases and J by 4 bases. CDR1 and CDR2 (germline): SGHRS, YFSETQ. This CDR3 has 15 amino acids.

V is TRBV9 and J is TRBJ2-3; D is possibly TRBD1 (6 bases). V gave up 5 bases and J gave up 0 bases, with 13 bases separating them. CDR3 length: 15 residues. The germline V gene has CDR1 SGDLS and CDR2 YYNGEE. For the CDR3, the DNA is TGTGCCAGCAGAGAACAGGGTGCTAGCACAGATACGCAGTATTTT. Amino acids: CASREQGASTDTQYF. Looking up the rest from reference TRBV9 and TRBJ2-3 gives the full variable domain: DSGVTQTPKHLITATGQRVTLRCSPRSGDLSVYWYQQSLDQGLQFLIQYYNGEERAKGNILERFSAQQFPDLHSELNLSSLELGDSALYFCASREQGASTDTQYFGPGTRLTVL.

The chain carries TRBV18 and TRBJ2-5, with D uncertain. The CDR3 runs 13 residues. Trimming took off 0 bases at V and 2 bases at J, with 4 bases between the two ends. Germline lookup yields CDR1 KGHSH and CDR2 LQKENI. CDR3 loop: CASSPPGQETQYF. As DNA, the CDR3 is TGTGCCAGCTCACCACCGGGGCAAGAGACCCAGTACTTC.

The chain is built from TRBV4-3 and TRBJ1-3, with 10 bases fitting TRBD1. Germline CDR1 and CDR2: LGHNA and YSLEER. V lost 3 bases and J lost 4; bases outside the gene matches: 6. The CDR3 covers 16 residues. CDR3 DNA: TGCGCCAGCAGCCAGGTTGACAGGGGGCTGGGAAACACCATATATTTT. Protein sequence: CASSQVDRGLGNTIYF.

A note on this clone: Other DNA sequences within the sample encode an identical CDR3. The genes are TRBV7-2 and TRBJ2-3, with no clear D. This CDR3 region has 11 residues. Trimming cost V 0 bases and J 5 bases, with 0 bases left between them. Germline V gives CDR1 SGHTA, CDR2 FQGNSA. The CDR3 sequence is CASSLADTQYF. The CDR3 coding sequence is TGTGCCAGCAGCTTAGCAGATACGCAGTATTTT.

In its sample, this clone was seen once. J is TRBJ2-3 and V is TRBV9, with a tentative D call TRBD1 (5 bases). CDR3 length: 14 amino acids. CDR1 and CDR2 (germline): SGDLS, YYNGEE. Trimming removed 4 bases at V and 2 bases at J, with 11 bases between. CDR3 amino acids: CASSSKTATDTQYF. The CDR3 nucleotides are TGTGCCAGCAGCTCCAAGACAGCCACAGATACGCAGTATTTT. Using reference TRBV9 and TRBJ2-3 for the parts outside the CDR3, the full variable domain is DSGVTQTPKHLITATGQRVTLRCSPRSGDLSVYWYQQSLDQGLQFLIQYYNGEERAKGNILERFSAQQFPDLHSELNLSSLELGDSALYFCASSSKTATDTQYFGPGTRLTVL.